This TCR beta chain derives from a study of Tregs in tolerant kidney transplant recipients. Unstimulated regulatory T cells (CD4+CD25+CD127-), CD4+CD25- non-regulatory cells, CD4 and CD8 cells were FACS-sorted from thawed PBMCs. Regulatory T cells were sorted from thawed PBMCs rested overnight at 37°C with around 190 IU/ml IL-2. The protocol was immunoSEQ multiplex PCR, while the TCRdb copy is restricted to in-frame clones and leaves out a portion. In the table there are under 50,000 clones, roughly nine tenths of which are singletons. Study-wide findings and caveats: The small number of patients limits these findings pending further validation.

On this clone itself: As yet, its antigen is unknown.

After removal of 5 bases from V and 6 bases from J, the junction contained 6 bases not matched to a gene. This CDR3 has 15 amino acids. Germline CDR1 reads SGHRS; CDR2 reads YFSETQ. The genes are TRBV5-1 and TRBJ2-1; 12 positions agree with TRBD2. This clonotype originated in a human donor in good health. Specimen: Tregs from blood. DNA for the CDR3: TGCGCCAGCAGTCCACTAGCGGGAGGTGGCAATGAGCAGTTCTTC. Its protein product is CASSPLAGGGNEQFF.